The clone carrying this TCR beta chain was detected a few times. MiXCR was run by TCRdb on the RT-PCR reads, yielding one entry per CDR3 protein. Of about 700,000 distinct CDR3 sequences in the sample, 14% were seen once. The V and J ends lost 1 base and 8 bases, in that order; junction bases with no gene match: 5. The germline gives CDR1 SGHTA, CDR2 FQGNSA. The CDR3 is 16 amino acids. The sequenced sample was memory CD4+ T cells from blood. This sequence joins TRBV7-2 and TRBJ2-1; TRBD2 matches at 13 bases. The receptor's source is a female donor in good health, serving as a healthy control. The CDR3 sequence is CASSLEPLAGGHEQFF. The CDR3 DNA follows: TGTGCCAGCAGCTTAGAGCCACTAGCGGGGGGGCATGAGCAGTTCTTC.